These 23 T cell receptor beta chains were sequenced from one sample in a study of T cells in Graves' hyperthyroidism and ophthalmopathy. The TCR beta CDR3 regions underwent amplification using RNA transcripts as the source. The TCR CDR3 was amplified in a first-round RT-PCR using the HTBI primer set. A single record per CDR3 protein comes from TCRdb applying MiXCR to the multiplex PCR reads. The repertoire includes approximately 370,000 distinct CDR3 sequences, roughly 15% of them detected once, and approximately 30% sits in the top ten. The sequencing input was blood. The origin of the receptors is a woman in her 30s with Graves' hyperthyroidism that later progressed to Graves' ophthalmopathy.

Only a few counts were recorded for this clonotype. This chain joins TRBV4-1 and TRBJ2-5, with 9 bases fitting TRBD2. This CDR3 comprises 14 residues. Germline V gene sequence: CDR1 MGHRA, CDR2 YSYEKL. Losses at the gene ends were 2 bases for V and 5 bases for J; bases not matched to a gene: 3. The CDR3 region has the DNA TGCGCCAGCAGCCAAACGCTAGCGGGGGAGACCCAGTACTTC. Translating gives CASSQTLAGETQYF.

This clonotype has ten or more counts. This chain links TRBV20-1 with TRBJ2-1; D is ambiguous. The CDR3 has 14 amino acids. Germline loops: CDR1 DFQATT, CDR2 SNEGSKA (reference sequence). V lost 3 bases to trimming and J lost 2 bases, with 11 bases between them. The chain's CDR3 is CSASWASPYNEQFF. Here the CDR3 DNA reads TGCAGTGCTAGTTGGGCTAGTCCCTACAATGAGCAGTTCTTC.

This clonotype was observed at least ten times. CDR3 amino acids: CASQLSGQGYEQYF. CDR3 nucleotides: TGCGCCAGTCAACTCTCGGGGCAGGGGTACGAGCAGTACTTC. This chain connects TRBV5-1 to TRBJ2-7, with a tentative D call TRBD1 (6 bases). V was cut by 8 bases and J by 4 bases, with 19 bases left in between. CDR3 length equals 14 residues. The germline V gene encodes CDR1 SGHRS and CDR2 YFSETQ.

The chain joins TRBV5-4 to TRBJ1-1, with 11 positions matching TRBD1. Germline trimming cut 4 bases from V and 4 bases from J; bases unmatched to any gene: 12. CDR1 SGHNT and CDR2 YYREEE come from the germline V gene (reference sequence). CDR3 length equals 17 residues. CDR3 amino acids: CASSLRDRGRLSTEAFF. CDR3 DNA sequence: TGTGCCAGCAGCCTACGGGACAGGGGGAGACTAAGCACTGAAGCTTTCTTT. Filled out from reference TRBV5-4 and TRBJ1-1, the complete variable domain reads ETGVTQSPTHLIKTRGQQVTLRCSSQSGHNTVSWYQQALGQGPQFIFQYYREEENGRGNFPPRFSGLQFPNYSSELNVNALELDDSALYLCASSLRDRGRLSTEAFFGQGTRLTVV.

This clonotype was recorded many times. The chain combines TRBV28 with TRBJ1-6; tentatively, D is TRBD1 (5 bases). The germline CDR1 and CDR2 sequences are MDHEN and SYDVKM. The CDR3 is made up of 12 amino acids. With 7 bases removed from V and 7 bases from J, the gap between germline ends came to 8 bases. CDR3 coding DNA: TGTGCCAGCAACCGGGACAATTCACCCCTCCACTTT. Translated: CASNRDNSPLHF.

This clonotype has a count of ten or more. This chain joins TRBV28 and TRBJ1-5; D is unresolved. The CDR3 loop spans 16 amino acids. Trimming stripped 3 bases from V and 6 bases from J, with 18 bases between. Per germline, CDR1 MDHEN and CDR2 SYDVKM. CDR3 residues: CASSFGFDGPFQPQHF. CDR3 DNA: TGTGCCAGCAGTTTTGGGTTCGACGGGCCTTTTCAGCCCCAGCATTTT.

This clonotype was picked up a small number of times. V usage is TRBV6-2 or TRBV6-3 and J usage is TRBJ1-5; D unclear. CDR1 is MNHEY, CDR2 SVGEGT, per germline. The V gene lost 6 bases and the J gene lost 2 bases, with 11 bases spanning the gap. The CDR3 length is 14 residues. The CDR3 loop reads CASRLMLGNQPQHF. CDR3 DNA: TGTGCCAGCAGATTGATGTTGGGCAATCAGCCCCAGCATTTT.

In its sample, this clonotype was seen many times. The rearrangement links TRBV20-1 to TRBJ1-1, with unresolved D. Deletions cut 4 bases from V and 1 base from J, with 7 bases between. Germline V gives CDR1 DFQATT, CDR2 SNEGSKA (reference sequence). This CDR3 contains 12 residues. In nucleotides, the CDR3 is TGCAGTGCTAAATCAGGGAACACTGAAGCTTTCTTT. It encodes CSAKSGNTEAFF.

This rearrangement joins TRBV19 to TRBJ1-6; D is unresolved. Trimming removed 7 bases at V and 3 bases at J, with 10 bases between. Germline loops: CDR1 LNHDA, CDR2 SQIVND (reference sequence). The length of the CDR3 is 14 residues. CDR3 in amino acids: CASIRRFYNSPLHF. The CDR3 DNA reads TGTGCCAGTATCAGACGGTTCTATAATTCACCCCTCCACTTT.

The sample holds many counts of this clonotype. The chain carries TRBV27 and TRBJ2-3; D call uncertain. V lost 3 bases and J lost 2, with 12 bases in between. This CDR3 is built from 15 residues. Per germline, CDR1 MNHEY and CDR2 SMNVEV (reference sequence). The CDR3 DNA sequence: TGTGCCAGCAGTTTCCGACCCTTTCTCACAGATACGCAGTATTTT. This translates into CASSFRPFLTDTQYF.

V is TRBV6-1 and J is TRBJ1-5; the D gene is possibly TRBD1 (5 bases). Germline CDR1 and CDR2: MNHNS and SASEGT. V lost 2 bases to trimming and J lost 3 bases, with 8 bases between them. The CDR3 loop spans 14 amino acids. The CDR3 nucleotides read TGTGCCAGCAGTGAATGGGGGAACAATCAGCCCCAGCATTTT. The encoded protein is CASSEWGNNQPQHF.

The J gene is TRBJ1-4, the V gene TRBV11-2, with 10 bases identical to TRBD1. Looked up from germline, CDR1 is SGHAT and CDR2 is FQNNGV. The CDR3 contains 18 residues. With V trimmed by 2 bases and J by 8 bases, 14 bases remained unmatched. CDR3 nucleotide sequence: TGTGCCAGCAGCTTAAGGGGGGTGACAGGGGGCGTAAGGGAAAAACTGTTTTTT. Translation gives CASSLRGVTGGVREKLFF.

The CDR3 DNA reads TGTGCCTGGAGTTATTCGGGGGTCAACACTGAAGCTTTCTTT. The encoded protein is CAWSYSGVNTEAFF. The chain couples TRBV30 to TRBJ1-1, with a possible D match to TRBD1 (5 bases). The CDR3 is 14 amino acids. Germline assignment: CDR1 GTSNPN and CDR2 SVGIG (reference sequence). The V end was cut by 2 bases, the J end by 2 bases, with 12 bases between.

This clonotype was counted many times. The chain links TRBV5-5 to TRBJ1-6; maybe TRBD1 (5 bases). The CDR3 runs 15 residues. Trimming shortened V by 2 bases and J by 10 bases, and 16 bases separated the two germline ends. The germline V gene has CDR1 SGHKS and CDR2 YYEKEE (reference sequence). The CDR3 coding sequence is TGTGCCAGCAGCTTCAGGGCCCCGAGGGTGTCACCCCTCCACTTT. This translates into CASSFRAPRVSPLHF.

This clonotype showed up many times. The chain uses TRBV3-1 and TRBJ2-6, with D perhaps matching TRBD2 (7 bases). Germline-derived CDR1 and CDR2 are LGHDT and YNNKEL (reference sequence). V was pared by 4 bases and J by 0 bases, with 13 bases between. The CDR3 sequence is 17 residues long. The CDR3 coding sequence is TGTGCCAGCAGCCCTCCCGGGGGGCGCTCTGGGGCCAACGTCCTGACTTTC. It is translated as CASSPPGGRSGANVLTF.

At least ten counts were recorded for this clonotype. DNA for the CDR3: TGTGCCAGCAGCCACTCCGGTCGTGGGTCCACTGAAGCTTTCTTT. This codes for CASSHSGRGSTEAFF. The rearrangement uses TRBV12-3 or TRBV12-4 and TRBJ1-1; no firm D call. The CDR3 has 15 residues. The V end lost 6 bases, the J end lost 4 bases, and 18 bases lay between the germline ends.

The rearrangement joins TRBV15 to TRBJ2-7; the D call may be TRBD1 or TRBD2 (6 bases each). The CDR3 is 13 residues long. V was clipped by 6 bases and J by 3 bases, with 12 bases between them. Germline V gene lookup returns CDR1 LNHNV and CDR2 YYDKDF (reference sequence). The CDR3 region has the DNA TGTGCCACCAGTGCGGGACACCACTACGAGCAGTACTTC. Translated: CATSAGHHYEQYF. The full variable domain, with the rest looked up from reference TRBV15 and TRBJ2-7, is DAMVIQNPRYQVTQFGKPVTLSCSQTLNHNVMYWYQQKSSQAPKLLFHYYDKDFNNEADTPDNFQSRRPNTSFCFLDIRSPGLGDTAMYLCATSAGHHYEQYFGPGTRLTVT.

This clonotype occurred many times. The chain joins TRBV27 to TRBJ2-7; TRBD1 agrees at 9 bases. The CDR3 has 14 residues. Germline lookup yields CDR1 MNHEY and CDR2 SMNVEV (reference sequence). The trim removed 6 bases at V and 3 bases at J, leaving 6 bases unmatched. The CDR3 DNA reads TGTGCCAGCAGGCCCTCGACAGGGGGCTACGAGCAGTACTTC. Encoded protein: CASRPSTGGYEQYF.

At least ten counts were recorded for this clonotype. This chain's CDR3 is CASSLHPSRRPEKLFF. The DNA for the CDR3 is TGTGCCAGCAGTTTACATCCGAGCAGGCGGCCAGAAAAACTGTTTTTT. The rearrangement uses TRBV12-3 or TRBV12-4 and TRBJ1-4; D is undetermined. This CDR3 region has 16 residues. Trimming removed 2 bases from V and 8 bases from J, with 18 bases in between.

V gene TRBV12-3 or TRBV12-4 combines with J gene TRBJ2-5; D is ambiguous. V was clipped by 1 base and J by 1 base, with 4 bases between them. The CDR3 loop spans 13 amino acids. CDR3 amino acids: CASSLVIQETQYF. The CDR3 region has the DNA TGTGCCAGCAGTTTAGTCATCCAAGAGACCCAGTACTTC.

The rearrangement uses TRBV30 and TRBJ1-2; D gene uncertain. CDR1 is GTSNPN, CDR2 SVGIG, per germline (reference sequence). This CDR3 has 13 amino acids. Trimming stripped 2 bases from V and 2 bases from J, with 9 bases between. The CDR3 region has the DNA TGTGCCTGGAGTCGGGGTGAGAACTATGGCTACACCTTC. Its translation: CAWSRGENYGYTF.

The chain employs TRBV5-1 and TRBJ1-1; D gene ambiguous. Per germline, CDR1 SGHRS and CDR2 YFSETQ. The CDR3 sequence is 15 residues long. V lost 2 bases to trimming and J lost 4 bases, with 15 bases between them. The CDR3 loop reads CASSFANWKSTEAFF. Here the CDR3 DNA reads TGCGCCAGCAGCTTCGCAAACTGGAAATCCACTGAAGCTTTCTTT.

The V gene is TRBV6-1, the J gene TRBJ1-2; no firm D call. Germline V gene sequence: CDR1 MNHNS, CDR2 SASEGT. V lost 5 bases and J lost 0, with 13 bases in between. The CDR3 spans 15 residues. DNA of the CDR3: TGTGCCAGCAGTACAACGGACGTAGCTAACTATGGCTACACCTTC. It encodes CASSTTDVANYGYTF.